This is a list of T cell receptor beta chains from one sample in a study of post-analysis software for immune sequencing data. TCRdb redid the calling of the PCR reads with MiXCR, one entry per CDR3 protein. Among more than 350,000 distinct CDR3 sequences listed, roughly 40% were seen once. Sequencing input: blood. These receptors were collected from a girl aged 2 to 9 with multiple sclerosis. CDR3s include the opening cysteine and the closing phenylalanine or tryptophan. Each record gives: D gene, J gene, clone size, V gene, CDR3 protein, CDR3 DNA. The D gene is left open where the match is weak. For some rows the clone size is stated as once, few or many, or as a class when expanded; others skip it.

- TRBJ2-5 - TRBV7-2 CASSLPIGQFFRETQYF TGTGCCAGCAGCCTCCCCATTGGGCAGTTTTTTCGAGAGACCCAGTACTTC
- TRBJ1-5 once TRBV10-3 CAIRDQRGNQPQHF TGTGCCATCAGGGACCAGCGGGGCAATCAGCCCCAGCATTTT
TRBD1 TRBJ2-7 few TRBV5-1 CASSLTGGTSYEQYF TGCGCCAGCAGCCTTACAGGGGGCACTTCCTACGAGCAGTACTTC
- TRBJ2-1 - TRBV24-1 CATSDLWRDPNEQFF TGTGCCACCAGTGATTTGTGGCGGGACCCCAATGAGCAGTTCTTC
- TRBJ2-3 - TRBV24-1 CATSAAGTDTQYF TGTGCCACCAGTGCGGCAGGCACAGATACGCAGTATTTT
TRBD2 TRBJ2-1 - TRBV29-1 CSGKKGLAFSSNEQFF TGCAGCGGAAAAAAGGGACTAGCCTTTTCAAGCAATGAGCAGTTCTTC
TRBD2 TRBJ2-5 - TRBV28 CASSYSRGGAGETQYF TGTGCCAGCAGTTATAGTCGCGGGGGGGCCGGAGAGACCCAGTACTTC
TRBD2 TRBJ2-3 - TRBV12-3/TRBV12-4 CASSSGLAGVVSTDTQYF TGTGCCAGCAGCTCCGGACTAGCGGGGGTCGTTAGCACAGATACGCAGTATTTT
TRBD1 TRBJ2-7 - TRBV7-2 CASSFTDRAGYEQYF TGTGCCAGCAGCTTTACCGACAGGGCCGGGTACGAGCAGTACTTC
TRBD1 TRBJ2-7 - TRBV7-8 CASSQIDRGWFYEQYF TGTGCCAGCAGCCAGATAGACAGGGGGTGGTTCTACGAGCAGTACTTC
- TRBJ1-1 once TRBV5-1 CASSFLGGAFF TGCGCCAGCAGCTTCTTAGGGGGAGCTTTCTTT
- TRBJ2-7 few TRBV29-1 CSVEVAGLDEQYF TGCAGCGTTGAAGTTGCAGGCCTAGACGAGCAGTACTTC
TRBD1 TRBJ1-5 - TRBV27 CASSQDRPHQPQHF TGTGCCAGCAGTCAGGACAGGCCACATCAGCCCCAGCATTTT
TRBD1 TRBJ2-2 - TRBV11-2 CASRLDPGQYTGELFF TGTGCCAGCAGATTGGATCCGGGACAGTACACCGGGGAGCTGTTTTTT
- TRBJ2-3 - TRBV29-1 CSARGPGGTDTQYF TGCAGCGCCCGCGGGCCAGGGGGCACAGATACGCAGTATTTT
TRBD1 TRBJ2-1 - TRBV6-5 CASRPTGTGLNEQFF TGTGCCAGCAGACCAACCGGGACAGGGCTGAATGAGCAGTTCTTC
TRBD2 TRBJ2-1 - TRBV10-1 CASSALRSGVGFGNNEQFF TGCGCCAGCAGTGCCCTAAGGAGCGGGGTGGGTTTCGGGAACAATGAGCAGTTCTTC
TRBD1 TRBJ2-7 few TRBV27 CASSLGQLNEQYF TGTGCCAGCAGTTTGGGACAGTTGAACGAGCAGTACTTC
TRBD1 TRBJ2-7 few TRBV7-8 CASSFMGQGAYEQYF TGTGCCAGCAGCTTTATGGGACAGGGGGCCTACGAGCAGTACTTC
TRBD2 TRBJ2-1 - TRBV28 CASNQDPGLAGGNEQFF TGTGCCAGCAATCAGGACCCGGGACTAGCGGGGGGGAATGAGCAGTTCTTC
- TRBJ2-3 - TRBV20-1 CSAGRTATDTQYF TGCAGTGCTGGTCGGACAGCCACAGATACGCAGTATTTT
- TRBJ1-1 - TRBV5-5 CASSLDYRSTEAFF TGTGCCAGCAGCTTGGACTACAGGAGTACTGAAGCTTTCTTT
- TRBJ2-2 - TRBV4-1 CASKGRGTGELFF TGCGCCAGCAAAGGCAGGGGCACCGGGGAGCTGTTTTTT
- TRBJ2-7 - TRBV6-1 CASSEARGLRYEQYF TGTGCCAGCAGTGAAGCGAGGGGGTTGCGCTACGAGCAGTACTTC
TRBD2 TRBJ2-5 few TRBV3-1 CASSQDRGLAQETQYF TGTGCCAGCAGCCAAGATAGGGGACTAGCGCAAGAGACCCAGTACTTC
- TRBJ2-1 - TRBV27 CASRQWNEQFF TGTGCCAGCAGACAATGGAATGAGCAGTTCTTC
- TRBJ1-2 - TRBV19 CGAGANYGYTF TGTGGGGCGGGAGCTAACTATGGCTACACCTTC
- TRBJ1-2 - TRBV7-2 CASSLAQNYGYTF TGTGCCAGCAGCTTAGCCCAGAATTATGGCTACACCTTC
TRBD1 TRBJ1-5 few TRBV4-1 CASSQWTGNNQPQHF TGCGCCAGCAGCCAATGGACAGGGAATAATCAGCCCCAGCATTTT
- TRBJ1-5 - TRBV7-2 CASSSGLQPQHF TGTGCCAGCAGCTCAGGGCTGCAGCCCCAGCATTTT
- TRBJ2-7 few TRBV13 CASSLAPRAYEQYF TGTGCCAGCAGCTTAGCCCCCAGGGCCTACGAGCAGTACTTC
TRBD2 TRBJ2-7 few TRBV15 CATSRSNSRTSTYEQYF TGTGCCACCAGCAGATCTAACTCCCGGACTAGCACCTACGAGCAGTACTTC
- TRBJ2-3 - TRBV10-3 CAISEPDSRPNTDTQYF TGTGCCATCAGTGAGCCTGATAGCCGCCCTAACACGGATACGCAGTATTTT
TRBD1 TRBJ1-4 - TRBV28 CASSRDRAHEKLFF TGTGCCAGCAGCCGCGACAGGGCCCATGAAAAACTGTTTTTT
TRBD2 TRBJ2-5 few TRBV7-2 CASSPQPRLAEETQYF TGTGCCAGCAGCCCTCAACCTCGACTAGCGGAAGAGACCCAGTACTTC
TRBD2 TRBJ2-2 few TRBV20-1 CSAERASGATNTGELFF TGCAGTGCCGAGCGGGCTAGCGGGGCTACGAACACCGGGGAGCTGTTTTTT
- TRBJ1-1 few TRBV29-1 CSVSARQANTEAFF TGCAGCGTTTCTGCCCGACAGGCCAACACTGAAGCTTTCTTT
- TRBJ1-6 few TRBV12-3/TRBV12-4 CASRGGVIYNSPLHF TGTGCCAGCCGCGGGGGGGTCATCTATAATTCACCCCTCCACTTT
TRBD1 TRBJ1-2 - TRBV10-3 CAISPGTGILTF TGTGCCATCAGCCCGGGGACAGGTATACTCACCTTC
- TRBJ2-3 - TRBV4-3 CASSPTVGHSTDTQYF TGCGCCAGCAGCCCTACCGTTGGACATAGTACAGATACGCAGTATTTT
TRBD1 TRBJ2-3 once TRBV12-3/TRBV12-4 CASSSGQGRVVSTDTQYF TGCGCCAGCAGTTCCGGACAGGGGCGGGTGGTTAGCACAGATACGCAGTATTTT
TRBD2 TRBJ2-1 - TRBV9 CASSGAGGPNEQFF TGTGCCAGCAGCGGAGCGGGAGGGCCGAATGAGCAGTTCTTC
TRBD1 TRBJ2-1 few TRBV3-1 CASSQGDRGFDEQFF TGTGCCAGCAGCCAAGGGGACAGGGGCTTCGATGAGCAGTTCTTC
TRBD1 TRBJ1-4 - TRBV7-9 CASSNDRGPGYEKLFF TGTGCCAGCAGTAACGACAGGGGTCCTGGTTATGAAAAACTGTTTTTT
- TRBJ2-7 - TRBV6-1 CASSEYLTIYEQYF TGTGCCAGCAGCGAGTATCTCACTATCTACGAGCAGTACTTC
- TRBJ2-1 - TRBV29-1 CSVEIAGRGNEQFF TGCAGCGTTGAAATAGCTGGGCGTGGGAATGAGCAGTTCTTC
TRBD1 TRBJ1-6 few TRBV5-1 CASSSTGTVEPLHF TGCGCCAGCAGCAGTACCGGGACAGTCGAGCCCCTCCACTTT
- TRBJ2-7 - TRBV6-5 CASSYSITEAYEQYF TGTGCCAGCAGTTACTCGATAACAGAAGCCTACGAGCAGTACTTC
- TRBJ1-1 - TRBV5-1 CASSFRDGPNTEAFF TGCGCCAGCAGCTTCCGGGACGGGCCGAACACTGAAGCTTTCTTT
TRBD2 TRBJ2-3 few TRBV28 CASTPGGRGADTQYF TGTGCCAGCACCCCGGGAGGGAGAGGCGCAGATACGCAGTATTTT
- TRBJ1-4 few TRBV9 CASSVAMKNEKLFF TGTGCCAGCAGCGTAGCAATGAAAAATGAAAAACTGTTTTTT
- TRBJ2-1 few TRBV9 CASSVGGSREQFF TGTGCCAGCAGCGTAGGGGGTAGTCGTGAGCAGTTCTTC
TRBD1 TRBJ1-1 few TRBV4-3 CASSQTTGTNTEAFF TGCGCCAGCAGCCAAACGACAGGGACGAACACTGAAGCTTTCTTT
TRBD2 TRBJ2-2 - TRBV7-2 CASSQPGLAGSGTGELFF TGTGCCAGCAGCCAACCGGGACTAGCGGGTTCGGGGACCGGGGAGCTGTTTTTT
TRBD2 TRBJ2-3 - TRBV9 CASSVLKTSGTDFTDTQYF TGTGCCAGCAGCGTACTGAAGACTAGCGGGACTGACTTCACAGATACGCAGTATTTT
- TRBJ1-6 - TRBV5-1 CASSAAAGLESPLHF TGCGCCAGCAGCGCGGCCGCGGGGTTAGAATCACCCCTCCACTTT
- TRBJ2-5 - TRBV7-2 CASSPSGPQETQYF TGTGCCAGCAGTCCCAGTGGGCCACAAGAGACCCAGTACTTC
- TRBJ2-7 few TRBV6-5 CASSHLKIPGRPYEQYF TGTGCCAGCAGTCACCTGAAGATACCCGGGCGTCCCTACGAGCAGTACTTC
- TRBJ2-1 few TRBV6-5 CASSTGNLYNEQFF TGTGCCAGCAGTACAGGAAATTTATACAATGAGCAGTTCTTC
- TRBJ2-2 - TRBV28 CASWSGAYTGELFF TGTGCCAGCTGGTCGGGGGCGTACACCGGGGAGCTGTTTTTT